The clone carrying this T cell receptor (beta chain) was seen only a few times. Antigen specificity is unknown. This entry belongs to a study of T-cell reconstitution after alpha-beta-depleted transplantation in children. Study results and caveats: Diversity and T-cell counts at one year after transplant derived mostly from new T cells. In patients about two months after transplant, alpha-beta T cells reportedly arose from several hundred expanded graft clones.

Preparation of the TCRbeta library was carried out with unique molecular identifiers. Each CDR3 protein gets one entry after TCRdb re-called the PCR reads with MiXCR. This sample has under 850,000 distinct CDR3 sequences, with 10% to 15% found just once. CDR1 is SGHRS and CDR2 is YFSETQ in the germline V gene. The trim removed 5 bases at V and 0 bases at J, leaving 4 bases unmatched. The CDR3 is 15 residues long. The rearrangement joins TRBV5-1 to TRBJ2-2; 7 bases are a match to TRBD1. The sequencing here drew on PBMCs, taken before TCRalphabeta/CD19-depleted stem cell transplant. The TCR sequence derives from a girl aged 2 to 10 with congenital amegakaryocytic thrombocytopenia, due to receive a stem cell transplant. DNA of the CDR3: TGCGCCAGCAGGTTGACAGGGACGAACACCGGGGAGCTGTTTTTT. This sequence encodes CASRLTGTNTGELFF.